The sequence of this TCR beta chain was determined in a study of blood T cell repertoires in COVID-19. The V gene end was trimmed by 4 bases and the J gene end by 0 bases; junction bases not matched to a gene: 8. The CDR3 consists of 16 residues. Germline assignment: CDR1 MNHNY and CDR2 SVGAGI (reference sequence). Method: immunoSEQ multiplex PCR; TCRdb's copy keeps in-frame clones and lacks some. Here the sample spans over 150,000 clones, 65% to 80% being singletons. Specimen: peripheral blood. This receptor was taken from a woman in her forties or fifties with acute or convalescent COVID-19. The chain links TRBV6-6 to TRBJ1-2; 7 bases align to TRBD1. CDR3 coding DNA: TGTGCCAGCAGTTTGGGACAGTCGATATCTAACTATGGCTACACCTTC. Translated: CASSLGQSISNYGYTF.